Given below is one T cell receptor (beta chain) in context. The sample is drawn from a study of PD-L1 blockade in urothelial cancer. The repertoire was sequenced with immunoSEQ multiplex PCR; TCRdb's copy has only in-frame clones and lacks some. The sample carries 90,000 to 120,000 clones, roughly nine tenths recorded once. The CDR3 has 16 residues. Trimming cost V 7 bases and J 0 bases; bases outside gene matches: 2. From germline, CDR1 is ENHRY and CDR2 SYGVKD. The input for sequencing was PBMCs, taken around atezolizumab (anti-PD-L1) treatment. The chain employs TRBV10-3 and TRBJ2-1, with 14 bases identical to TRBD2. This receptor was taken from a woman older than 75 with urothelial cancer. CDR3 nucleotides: TGTGCCATCACTGGGACTAGCGGGAGCTCCTACAATGAGCAGTTCTTC. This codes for CAITGTSGSSYNEQFF.